This entry features one TCR beta chain sequence. The data stem from a study of blood T cell repertoires in COVID-19. The repertoire was sequenced with immunoSEQ multiplex PCR; TCRdb's copy has only in-frame clones and lacks some. In the table there are hundreds of thousands of clones, more than 75% of which are singletons. This CDR3 has 16 residues. The V end lost 0 bases, the J end lost 8 bases, and 16 bases lay between the germline ends. Germline V gene sequence: CDR1 LGHNA, CDR2 YSLEER. The rearrangement uses TRBV4-3 and TRBJ1-4; D is unclear. This TCR came from a woman aged 55-75 years with active or convalescent COVID-19. Sequenced input: peripheral blood. This CDR3 is CASSQESSSVQEKLFF. For the CDR3, the DNA is TGCGCCAGCAGCCAAGAGTCCAGCAGCGTTCAAGAAAAACTGTTTTTT.